Each of the 8 T cell receptor beta chains below was sequenced from the same sample in a study of shared clonotypes between healthy human individuals. Profiled with immunoSEQ multiplex PCR; TCRdb holds only in-frame clones, not every one. This table has about 2 million clones, around 96% appearing once. Selected positively for CCR7 and CD45RO-negative, naive CD8 cells excluded terminally differentiated effector memory CD45RA+ cells. Sequenced material: naive CD8+ T cells sorted from blood. Receptors were obtained from a man between 18 and 29 years old in good health.

This chain connects TRBV5-4 to TRBJ2-5; TRBD2 agrees at 7 bases. CDR3 length equals 14 residues. CDR1 is SGHNT, CDR2 YYREEE, per germline (reference sequence). J gave up 5 bases and V 2 bases, and 6 bases lay outside the gene matches. The CDR3, as DNA: TGTGCCAGCAGCTTTCGCGGGGGTACGGAGACCCAGTACTTC. It translates to CASSFRGGTETQYF.

Comment on this clone: This sample includes further DNA sequences coding for the same CDR3. The chain joins TRBV6-1 to TRBJ1-3; 8 positions agree with TRBD1. CDR1 is MNHNS, CDR2 SASEGT, per germline. With V trimmed by 3 bases and J by 1 base, 2 bases remained unmatched. The CDR3 totals 15 residues. CDR3: CASSDDRGSGNTIYF. The CDR3 nucleotides read TGTGCCAGCAGTGACGACAGGGGTTCTGGAAACACCATATATTTT.

This rearrangement joins TRBV15 to TRBJ1-6; TRBD1 is a possible D gene (5 bases). The germline V and J ends were trimmed by 5 bases and 0 bases, with 11 bases remaining between them. The CDR3 is 16 residues long. Germline V gene data show CDR1 as LNHNV and CDR2 as YYDKDF (reference sequence). This CDR3 reads CATSGGSYSYNSPLHF. The DNA for the CDR3 is TGTGCCACCAGCGGGGGAAGTTACTCCTATAATTCACCCCTCCACTTT.

The chain has TRBV7-2 and TRBJ2-1; D is unresolved. The CDR3 runs 13 residues. Trimming shortened V by 4 bases and J by 6 bases, and 10 bases separated the two germline ends. Germline V gene lookup returns CDR1 SGHTA and CDR2 FQGNSA. The CDR3 loop reads CASSSPLVNEQFF. The CDR3 DNA is TGTGCCAGCAGCTCCCCCCTAGTCAATGAGCAGTTCTTC.

This chain connects TRBV7-9 to TRBJ1-6, with D unclear. Looked up from germline, CDR1 is SEHNR and CDR2 is FQNEAQ (reference sequence). V lost 7 bases and J lost 1, with 17 bases in between. This CDR3 is built from 17 residues. As DNA, the CDR3 is TGTGCCAGCACCTTCGAGGGCCTCGAATCCTATAATTCACCCCTCCACTTT. Translated: CASTFEGLESYNSPLHF.

The V and J genes are TRBV6-5 and TRBJ2-7, with D possibly matching TRBD2 (5 bases). CDR1 is MNHEY, CDR2 SVGAGI, per germline. V was clipped by 6 bases and J by 5 bases, with 11 bases between them. The CDR3 loop spans 12 amino acids. The CDR3 DNA reads as TGTGCCAGCAGCCCGGGGTTCCACGAGCAGTACTTC. Translation gives CASSPGFHEQYF.

The V gene is TRBV6-1, the J gene TRBJ2-1; 9 bases are a match to TRBD1. V shed 6 bases and J 3 bases; nucleotides not matched to a gene: 6. The CDR3 has 15 amino acids. CDR1 is MNHNS, CDR2 SASEGT, per germline. CDR3 amino acids: CASRAGTGFYNEQFF. As DNA, the CDR3 is TGTGCCAGCAGGGCCGGGACAGGGTTCTACAATGAGCAGTTCTTC.

The gene calls are TRBV14 and TRBJ2-2; D remains ambiguous. CDR1 SGHDN and CDR2 FVKESK come from the germline V gene. The CDR3 is 15 residues long. Trimming removed 1 base at V and 6 bases at J, with 12 bases between. The CDR3 sequence: CASSQAARVAGELFF. The DNA of the CDR3 is TGTGCCAGCAGCCAAGCGGCTAGAGTTGCCGGGGAGCTGTTTTTT.